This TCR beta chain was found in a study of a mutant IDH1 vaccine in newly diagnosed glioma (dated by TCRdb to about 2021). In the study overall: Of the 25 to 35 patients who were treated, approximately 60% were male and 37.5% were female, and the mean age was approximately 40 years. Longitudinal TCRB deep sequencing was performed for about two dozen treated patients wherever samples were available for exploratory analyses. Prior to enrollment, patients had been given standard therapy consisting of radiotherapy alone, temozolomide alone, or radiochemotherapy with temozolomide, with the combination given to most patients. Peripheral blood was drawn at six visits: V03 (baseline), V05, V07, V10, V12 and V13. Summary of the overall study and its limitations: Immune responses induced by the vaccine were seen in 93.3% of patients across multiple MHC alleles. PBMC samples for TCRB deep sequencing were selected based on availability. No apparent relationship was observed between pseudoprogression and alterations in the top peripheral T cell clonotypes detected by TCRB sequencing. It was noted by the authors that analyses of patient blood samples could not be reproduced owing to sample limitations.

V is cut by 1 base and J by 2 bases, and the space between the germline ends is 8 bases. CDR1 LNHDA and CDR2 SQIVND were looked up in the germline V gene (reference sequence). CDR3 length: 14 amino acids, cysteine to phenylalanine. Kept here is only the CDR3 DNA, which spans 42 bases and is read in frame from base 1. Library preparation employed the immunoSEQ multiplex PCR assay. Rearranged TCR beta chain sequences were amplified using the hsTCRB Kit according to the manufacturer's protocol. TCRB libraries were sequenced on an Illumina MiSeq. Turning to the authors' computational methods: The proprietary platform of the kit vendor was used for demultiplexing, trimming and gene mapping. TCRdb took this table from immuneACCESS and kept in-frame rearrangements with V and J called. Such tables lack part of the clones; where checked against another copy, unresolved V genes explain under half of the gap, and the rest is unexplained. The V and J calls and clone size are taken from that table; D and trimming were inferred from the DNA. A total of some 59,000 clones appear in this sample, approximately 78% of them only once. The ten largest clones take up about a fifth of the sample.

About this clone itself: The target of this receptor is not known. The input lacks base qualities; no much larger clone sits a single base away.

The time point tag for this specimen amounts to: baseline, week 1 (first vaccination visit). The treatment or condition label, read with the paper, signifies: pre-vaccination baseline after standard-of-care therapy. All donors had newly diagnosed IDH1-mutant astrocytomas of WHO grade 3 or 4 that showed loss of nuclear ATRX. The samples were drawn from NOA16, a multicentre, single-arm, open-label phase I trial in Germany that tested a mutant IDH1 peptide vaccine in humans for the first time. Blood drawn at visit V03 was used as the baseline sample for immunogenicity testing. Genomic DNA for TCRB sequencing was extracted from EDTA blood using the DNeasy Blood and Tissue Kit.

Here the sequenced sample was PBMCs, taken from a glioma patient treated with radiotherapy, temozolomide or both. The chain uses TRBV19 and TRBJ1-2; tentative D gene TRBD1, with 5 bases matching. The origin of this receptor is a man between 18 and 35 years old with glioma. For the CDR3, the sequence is CASSIVGGNYGYTF. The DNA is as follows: TGTGCCAGTAGTATAGTCGGGGGAAACTATGGCTACACCTTC.